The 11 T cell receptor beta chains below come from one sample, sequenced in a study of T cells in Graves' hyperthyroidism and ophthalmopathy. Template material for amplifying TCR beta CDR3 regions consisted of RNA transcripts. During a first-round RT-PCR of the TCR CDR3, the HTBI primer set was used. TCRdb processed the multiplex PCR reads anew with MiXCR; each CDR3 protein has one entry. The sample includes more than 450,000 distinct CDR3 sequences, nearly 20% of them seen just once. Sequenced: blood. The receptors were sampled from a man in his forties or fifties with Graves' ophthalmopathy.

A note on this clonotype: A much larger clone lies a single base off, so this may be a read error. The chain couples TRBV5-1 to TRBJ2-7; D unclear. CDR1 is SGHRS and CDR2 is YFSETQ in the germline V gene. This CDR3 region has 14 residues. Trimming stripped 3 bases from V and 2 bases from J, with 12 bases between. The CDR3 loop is CASSSIGWAYEQYF. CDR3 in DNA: TGCGCCAGCAGCTCGATAGGGTGGGCCTACGAGCAGTACTTC.

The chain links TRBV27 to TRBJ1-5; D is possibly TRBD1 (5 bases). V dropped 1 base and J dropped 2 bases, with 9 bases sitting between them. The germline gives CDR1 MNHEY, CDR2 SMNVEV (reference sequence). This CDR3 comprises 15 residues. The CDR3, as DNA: TGTGCCAGCAGTTTATTCGGAGGGGGCAATCAGCCCCAGCATTTT. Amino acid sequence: CASSLFGGGNQPQHF.

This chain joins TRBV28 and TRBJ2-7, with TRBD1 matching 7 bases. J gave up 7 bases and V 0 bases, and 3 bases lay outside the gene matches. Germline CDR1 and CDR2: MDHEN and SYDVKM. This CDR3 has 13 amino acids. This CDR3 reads CASSLWGTVEQYF. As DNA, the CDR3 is TGTGCCAGCAGTTTATGGGGGACAGTGGAGCAGTACTTC.

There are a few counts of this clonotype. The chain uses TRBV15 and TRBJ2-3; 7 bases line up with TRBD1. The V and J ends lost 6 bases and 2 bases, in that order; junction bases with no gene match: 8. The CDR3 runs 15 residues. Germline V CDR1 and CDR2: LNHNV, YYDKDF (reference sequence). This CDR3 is CATSTGESYTDTQYF. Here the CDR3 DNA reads TGTGCCACCAGTACAGGGGAGTCCTACACAGATACGCAGTATTTT.

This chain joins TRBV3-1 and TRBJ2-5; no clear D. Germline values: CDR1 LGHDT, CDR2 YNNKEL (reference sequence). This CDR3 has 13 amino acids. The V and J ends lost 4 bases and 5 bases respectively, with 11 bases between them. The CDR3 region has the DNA TGTGCCAGCAGCCGAGCGACGGTGGAGACCCAGTACTTC. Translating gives CASSRATVETQYF.

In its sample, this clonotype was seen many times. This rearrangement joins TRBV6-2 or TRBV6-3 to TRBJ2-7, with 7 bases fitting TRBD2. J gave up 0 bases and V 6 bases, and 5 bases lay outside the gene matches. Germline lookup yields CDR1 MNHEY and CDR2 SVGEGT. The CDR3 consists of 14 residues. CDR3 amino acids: CASRASGSSYEQYF. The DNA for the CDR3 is TGTGCCAGCAGGGCTAGCGGAAGCTCCTACGAGCAGTACTTC.

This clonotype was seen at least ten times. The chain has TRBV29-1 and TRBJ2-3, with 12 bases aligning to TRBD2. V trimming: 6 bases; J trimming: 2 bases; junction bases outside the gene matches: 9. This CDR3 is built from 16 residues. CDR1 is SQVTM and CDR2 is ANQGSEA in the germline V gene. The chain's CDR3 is CSVSGLAGPPTDTQYF. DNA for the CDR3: TGCAGCGTATCAGGACTAGCGGGACCCCCCACAGATACGCAGTATTTT.

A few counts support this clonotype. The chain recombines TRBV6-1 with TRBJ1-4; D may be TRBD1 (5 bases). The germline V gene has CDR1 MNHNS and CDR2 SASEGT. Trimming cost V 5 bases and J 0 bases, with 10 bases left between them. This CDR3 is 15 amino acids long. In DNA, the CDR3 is TGTGCCAGCAGTAGACAGCCGGCAACTAATGAAAAACTGTTTTTT. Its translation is CASSRQPATNEKLFF.

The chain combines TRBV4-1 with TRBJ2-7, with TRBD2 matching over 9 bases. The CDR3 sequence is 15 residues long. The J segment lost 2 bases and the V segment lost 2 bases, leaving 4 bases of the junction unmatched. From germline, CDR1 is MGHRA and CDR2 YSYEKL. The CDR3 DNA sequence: TGCGCCAGCAGCCAACCCCTAGCGGGGCCCTACGAGCAGTACTTC. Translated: CASSQPLAGPYEQYF.

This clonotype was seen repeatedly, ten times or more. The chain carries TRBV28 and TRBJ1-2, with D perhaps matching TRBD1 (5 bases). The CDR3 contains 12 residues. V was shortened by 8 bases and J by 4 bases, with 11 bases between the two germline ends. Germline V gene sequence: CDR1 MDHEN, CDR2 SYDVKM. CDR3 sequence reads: CASFQGAYGYTF. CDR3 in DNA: TGTGCCAGCTTCCAGGGAGCCTATGGCTACACCTTC.

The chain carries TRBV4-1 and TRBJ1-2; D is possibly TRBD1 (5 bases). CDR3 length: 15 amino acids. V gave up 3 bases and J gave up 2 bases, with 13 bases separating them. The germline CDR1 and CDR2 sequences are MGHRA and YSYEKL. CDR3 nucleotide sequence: TGCGCCAGCAGCCAGCAGAGGGGTACGAACTATGGCTACACCTTC. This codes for CASSQQRGTNYGYTF.